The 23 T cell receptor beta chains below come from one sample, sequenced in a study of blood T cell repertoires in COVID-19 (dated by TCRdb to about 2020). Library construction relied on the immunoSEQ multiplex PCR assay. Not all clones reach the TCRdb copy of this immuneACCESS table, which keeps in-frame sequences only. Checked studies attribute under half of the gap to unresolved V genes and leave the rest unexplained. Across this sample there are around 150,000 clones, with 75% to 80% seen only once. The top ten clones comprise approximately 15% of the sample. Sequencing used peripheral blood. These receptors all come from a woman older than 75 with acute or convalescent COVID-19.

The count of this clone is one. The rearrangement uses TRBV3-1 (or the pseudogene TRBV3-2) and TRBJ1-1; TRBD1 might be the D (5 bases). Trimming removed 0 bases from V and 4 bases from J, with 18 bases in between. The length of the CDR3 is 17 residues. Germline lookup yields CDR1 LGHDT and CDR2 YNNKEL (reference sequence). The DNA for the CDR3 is TGTGCCAGCAGCCAAGATATGGGGCAGGGCTGGAGCACTGAAGCTTTCTTT. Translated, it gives CASSQDMGQGWSTEAFF.

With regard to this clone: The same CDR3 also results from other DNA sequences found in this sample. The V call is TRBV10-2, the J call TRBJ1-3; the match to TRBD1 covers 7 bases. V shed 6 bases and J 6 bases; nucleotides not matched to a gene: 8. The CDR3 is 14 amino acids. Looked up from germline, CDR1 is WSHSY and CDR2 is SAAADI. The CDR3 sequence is CASSEQGLTNTIYF. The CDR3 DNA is TGCGCCAGCAGCGAACAGGGGTTGACAAACACCATATATTTT.

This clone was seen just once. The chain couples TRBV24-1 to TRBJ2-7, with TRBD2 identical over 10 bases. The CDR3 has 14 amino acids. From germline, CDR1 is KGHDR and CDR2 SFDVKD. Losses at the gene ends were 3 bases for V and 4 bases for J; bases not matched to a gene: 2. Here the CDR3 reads CATSDQREGYEQYF. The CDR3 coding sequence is TGTGCCACCAGTGATCAGCGGGAGGGTTACGAGCAGTACTTC.

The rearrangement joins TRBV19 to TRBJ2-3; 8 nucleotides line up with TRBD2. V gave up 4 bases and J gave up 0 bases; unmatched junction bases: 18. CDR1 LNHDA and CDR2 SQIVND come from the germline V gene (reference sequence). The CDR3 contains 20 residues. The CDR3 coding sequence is TGTGCCAGTAGTAGAGCTGGAGGAGCGGGAGAGTCTCCTAGCACAGATACGCAGTATTTT. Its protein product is CASSRAGGAGESPSTDTQYF.

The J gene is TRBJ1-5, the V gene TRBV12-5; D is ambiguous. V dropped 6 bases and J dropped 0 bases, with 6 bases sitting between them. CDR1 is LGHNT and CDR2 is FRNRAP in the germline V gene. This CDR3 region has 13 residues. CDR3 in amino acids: CASGLYSNQPQHF. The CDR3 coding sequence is TGTGCTAGTGGATTATATAGCAATCAGCCCCAGCATTTT.

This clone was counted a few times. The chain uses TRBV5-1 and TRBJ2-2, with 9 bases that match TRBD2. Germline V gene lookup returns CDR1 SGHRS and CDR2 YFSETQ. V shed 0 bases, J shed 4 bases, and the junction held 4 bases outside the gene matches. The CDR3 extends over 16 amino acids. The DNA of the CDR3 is TGCGCCAGCAGCTTGGCTAGCGGGGAAATCACCGGGGAGCTGTTTTTT. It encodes CASSLASGEITGELFF.

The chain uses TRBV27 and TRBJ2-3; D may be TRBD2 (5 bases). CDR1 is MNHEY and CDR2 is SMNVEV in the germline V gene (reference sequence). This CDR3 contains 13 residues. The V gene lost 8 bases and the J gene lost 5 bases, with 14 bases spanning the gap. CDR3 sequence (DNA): TGTGCCAGCCATGCGGGTGCACGAGATACGCAGTATTTT. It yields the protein CASHAGARDTQYF.

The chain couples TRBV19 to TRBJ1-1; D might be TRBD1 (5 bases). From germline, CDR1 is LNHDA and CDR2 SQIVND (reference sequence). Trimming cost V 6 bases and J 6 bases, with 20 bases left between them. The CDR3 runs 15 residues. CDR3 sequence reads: CASRPGQTRPPEAFF. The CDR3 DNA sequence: TGTGCCAGTAGACCCGGACAAACCCGGCCTCCTGAAGCTTTCTTT.

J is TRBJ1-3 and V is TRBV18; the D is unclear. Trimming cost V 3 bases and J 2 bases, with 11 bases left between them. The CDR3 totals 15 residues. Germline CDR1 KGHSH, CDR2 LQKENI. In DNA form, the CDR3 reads TGTGCCAGCTCACCCGGACCGGGGACTGGAAACACCATATATTTT. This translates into CASSPGPGTGNTIYF.

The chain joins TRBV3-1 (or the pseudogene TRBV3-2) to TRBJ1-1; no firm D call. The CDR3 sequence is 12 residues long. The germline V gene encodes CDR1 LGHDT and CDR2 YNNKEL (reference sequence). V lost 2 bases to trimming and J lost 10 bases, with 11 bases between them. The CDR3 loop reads CASSQMDTGAFF. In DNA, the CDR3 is TGTGCCAGCAGCCAAATGGATACGGGAGCTTTCTTT.

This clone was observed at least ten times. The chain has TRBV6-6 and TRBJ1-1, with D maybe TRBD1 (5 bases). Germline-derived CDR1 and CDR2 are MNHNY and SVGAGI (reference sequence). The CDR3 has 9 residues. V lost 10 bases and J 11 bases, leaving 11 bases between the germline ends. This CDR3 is CATHRGAFF. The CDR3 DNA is TGTGCCACCCATCGGGGGGCTTTCTTT.

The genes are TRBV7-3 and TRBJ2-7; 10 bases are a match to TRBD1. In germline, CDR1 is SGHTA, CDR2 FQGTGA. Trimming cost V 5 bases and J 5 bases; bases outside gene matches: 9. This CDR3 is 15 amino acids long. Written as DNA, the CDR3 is TGTGCCAGCAGCAGAAAAACCGGGACAGGGGACGAGCAGTACTTC. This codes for CASSRKTGTGDEQYF. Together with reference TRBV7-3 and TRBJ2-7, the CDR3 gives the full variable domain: GAGVSQTPSNKVTEKGKYVELRCDPISGHTALYWYRQSLGQGPEFLIYFQGTGAADDSGLPNDRFFAVRPEGSVSTLKIQRTERGDSAVYLCASSRKTGTGDEQYFGPGTRLTVT.

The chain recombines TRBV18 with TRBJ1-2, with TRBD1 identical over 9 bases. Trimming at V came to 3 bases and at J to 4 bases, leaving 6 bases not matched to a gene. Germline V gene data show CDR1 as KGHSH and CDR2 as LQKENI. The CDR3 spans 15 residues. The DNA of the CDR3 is TGTGCCAGCTCACCCGAACAGACAGGGGGCTATGGCTACACCTTC. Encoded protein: CASSPEQTGGYGYTF.

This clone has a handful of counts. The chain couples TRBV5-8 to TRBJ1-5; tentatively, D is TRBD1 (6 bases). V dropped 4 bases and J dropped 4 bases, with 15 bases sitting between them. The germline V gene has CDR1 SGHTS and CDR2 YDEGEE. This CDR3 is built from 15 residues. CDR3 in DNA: TGTGCCAGCAGCCTGGGACAACATCTAAATCAGCCCCAGCATTTT. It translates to CASSLGQHLNQPQHF.

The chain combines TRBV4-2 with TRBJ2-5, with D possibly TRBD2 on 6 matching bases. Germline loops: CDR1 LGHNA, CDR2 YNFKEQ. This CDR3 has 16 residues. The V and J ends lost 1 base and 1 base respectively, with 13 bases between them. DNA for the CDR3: TGTGCCAGCAGCCAAGGATACGGGAGTCCCCAAGAGACCCAGTACTTC. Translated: CASSQGYGSPQETQYF.

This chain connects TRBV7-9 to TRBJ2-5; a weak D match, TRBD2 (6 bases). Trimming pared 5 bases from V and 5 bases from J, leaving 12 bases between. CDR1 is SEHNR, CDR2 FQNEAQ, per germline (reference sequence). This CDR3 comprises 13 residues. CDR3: CASSNTGVETQYF. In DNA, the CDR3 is TGTGCCAGCAGCAACACGGGAGTTGAGACCCAGTACTTC.

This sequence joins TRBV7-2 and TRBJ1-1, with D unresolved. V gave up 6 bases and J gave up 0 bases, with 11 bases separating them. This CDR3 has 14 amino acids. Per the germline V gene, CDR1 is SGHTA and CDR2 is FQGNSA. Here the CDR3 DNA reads TGTGCCAGCAGGTCCGGGTTATTGAACACTGAAGCTTTCTTT. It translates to CASRSGLLNTEAFF.

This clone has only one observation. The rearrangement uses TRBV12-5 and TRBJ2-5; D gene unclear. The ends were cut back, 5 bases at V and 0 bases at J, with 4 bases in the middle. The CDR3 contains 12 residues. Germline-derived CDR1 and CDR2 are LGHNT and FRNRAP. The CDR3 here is CASGPYQETQYF. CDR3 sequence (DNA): TGTGCTAGTGGTCCGTACCAAGAGACCCAGTACTTC.

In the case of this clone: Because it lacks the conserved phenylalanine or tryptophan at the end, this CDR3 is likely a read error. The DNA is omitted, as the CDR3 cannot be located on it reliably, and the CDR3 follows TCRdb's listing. CDR3 amino acids: CASSRVLP. V usage is TRBV5-8 and J usage is TRBJ1-1. CDR1 and CDR2 from the germline V gene are SGHTS and YDEGEE. The CDR3 has 8 residues if both end residues are counted.

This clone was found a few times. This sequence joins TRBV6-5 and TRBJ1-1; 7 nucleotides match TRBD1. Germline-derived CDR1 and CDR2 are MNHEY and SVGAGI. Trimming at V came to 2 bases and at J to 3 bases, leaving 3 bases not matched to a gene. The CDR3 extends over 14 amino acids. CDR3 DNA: TGTGCCAGCAGTTACCAGGGGGTGGACACTGAAGCTTTCTTT. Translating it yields CASSYQGVDTEAFF.

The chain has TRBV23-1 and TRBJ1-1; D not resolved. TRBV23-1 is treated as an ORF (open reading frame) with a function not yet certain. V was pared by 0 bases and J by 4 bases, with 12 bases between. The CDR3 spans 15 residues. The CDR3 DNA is TGCGCCAGCAGTCAATCAGGATGCCGGGGCACTGAAGCTTTCTTT. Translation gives CASSQSGCRGTEAFF.

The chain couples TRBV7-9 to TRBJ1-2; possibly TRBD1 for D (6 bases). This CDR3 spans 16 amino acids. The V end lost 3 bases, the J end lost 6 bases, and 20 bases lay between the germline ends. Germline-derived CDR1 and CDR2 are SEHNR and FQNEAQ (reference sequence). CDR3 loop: CASSFKDRPSPDGYTF. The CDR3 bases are TGTGCCAGCAGCTTCAAAGACAGGCCCTCCCCAGATGGCTACACCTTC.

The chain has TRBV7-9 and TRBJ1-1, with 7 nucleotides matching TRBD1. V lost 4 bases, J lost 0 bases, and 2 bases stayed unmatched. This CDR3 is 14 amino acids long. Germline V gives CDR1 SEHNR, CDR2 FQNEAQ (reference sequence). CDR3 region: CASSSTGMNTEAFF. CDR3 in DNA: TGTGCCAGCAGCTCGACAGGGATGAACACTGAAGCTTTCTTT.